These 32 T cell receptor beta chains originate from one sample sequenced in a study of T-cell reconstitution after alpha-beta-depleted transplantation in children. Unique molecular identifiers were incorporated when the TCRbeta library was constructed. TCRdb reprocessed the PCR reads via MiXCR and lists one record per CDR3 protein. Of 19,000 or so distinct CDR3 sequences in the sample, over 10% were seen once. Sequenced here: PBMCs, mostly from graft donor cells, sampled 60 days after TCRalphabeta/CD19-depleted stem cell transplant. The origin of the receptors is a female patient between 2 and 15 years old who had a stem cell transplant for congenital amegakaryocytic thrombocytopenia, so the T cells may come from the graft donor.

This clonotype was seen ten or more times. The genes are TRBV7-3 and TRBJ2-2; D not certain. Germline V lookup: CDR1 SGHTA, CDR2 FQGTGA. Trimming stripped 0 bases from V and 1 base from J, with 0 bases between. The CDR3 is 13 amino acids. The CDR3 loop reads CASSLTNTGELFF. The DNA for the CDR3 is TGTGCCAGCAGCTTAACGAACACCGGGGAGCTGTTTTTT.

This clonotype was detected ten times or more. The gene calls are TRBV28 and TRBJ2-1; 12 bases line up with TRBD1. J lost 6 bases, V lost 6 bases, and 12 bases had no gene match. Germline lookup yields CDR1 MDHEN and CDR2 SYDVKM. The CDR3 has 17 amino acids. The CDR3 loop reads CASSPGQGAEPRNEQFF. In nucleotides, the CDR3 is TGTGCCAGCAGCCCGGGACAGGGGGCGGAACCCCGCAATGAGCAGTTCTTC. The complete variable domain, with remaining parts taken from reference TRBV28 and TRBJ2-1, reads DVKVTQSSRYLVKRTGEKVFLECVQDMDHENMFWYRQDPGLGLRLIYFSYDVKMKEKGDIPEGYSVSREKKERFSLILESASTNQTSMYLCASSPGQGAEPRNEQFFGPGTRLTVL.

This clonotype was counted ten times or more. This sequence joins TRBV5-1 and TRBJ2-4; the match to TRBD2 covers 10 bases. The CDR3 covers 13 residues. V trimming: 1 base; J trimming: 8 bases; junction bases outside the gene matches: 0. Germline assignment: CDR1 SGHRS and CDR2 YFSETQ. Here the CDR3 reads CASSLSGGDIQYF. The CDR3 coding sequence is TGCGCCAGCAGCTTGAGCGGGGGGGACATTCAGTACTTC.

The chain joins TRBV7-9 to TRBJ2-3, with D perhaps TRBD2 (5 bases). Germline assignment: CDR1 SEHNR and CDR2 FQNEAQ (reference sequence). V dropped 1 base and J dropped 5 bases, with 10 bases sitting between them. The CDR3 totals 14 residues. For the CDR3, the DNA is TGTGCCAGCAGCTTAGAGAAAGGGAGAGATACGCAGTATTTT. Its translation is CASSLEKGRDTQYF.

In this sample, this clonotype turned up many times. The rearrangement joins TRBV12-3 or TRBV12-4 to TRBJ1-2; 7 bases map to TRBD1. The CDR3 is 13 residues long. Losses at the gene ends were 5 bases for V and 4 bases for J; bases not matched to a gene: 4. CDR3 sequence (DNA): TGTGCCAGCAGTGTCAGGGGGGGCTATGGCTACACCTTC. This gives the protein CASSVRGGYGYTF.

This clonotype was found many times. The chain couples TRBV12-3 or TRBV12-4 to TRBJ2-1; TRBD2 agrees at 7 bases. The CDR3 loop spans 15 amino acids. The ends lost 4 bases at V and 2 bases at J; junction bases unmatched: 5. CDR3 sequence: CASSSRLAPYNEQFF. CDR3 in DNA: TGTGCCAGCAGTTCCCGACTAGCCCCCTACAATGAGCAGTTCTTC.

This clonotype was counted ten times or more. V gene TRBV20-1 combines with J gene TRBJ2-7; D may be TRBD1 (6 bases). This CDR3 is built from 13 residues. The germline V gene has CDR1 DFQATT and CDR2 SNEGSKA (reference sequence). With 5 bases removed from V and 1 base from J, the gap between germline ends came to 12 bases. CDR3 nucleotides: TGCAGTGCTGGAGGACAGCTATCCTACGAGCAGTACTTC. This gives the protein CSAGGQLSYEQYF.

This clonotype occurred many times. The J gene is TRBJ2-6, the V gene TRBV5-5; D is unresolved. The CDR3 sequence is 14 residues long. V lost 2 bases and J lost 13, with 16 bases in between. The germline gives CDR1 SGHKS, CDR2 YYEKEE (reference sequence). CDR3 region: CASSFPTALGVLTF. In DNA, the CDR3 is TGTGCCAGCAGCTTTCCGACCGCCCTAGGGGTCCTGACTTTC.

This clonotype was found many times. The chain has TRBV20-1 and TRBJ2-7; D is uncertain. CDR1 DFQATT and CDR2 SNEGSKA come from the germline V gene (reference sequence). This CDR3 region has 15 residues. Trimming pared 0 bases from V and 7 bases from J, leaving 19 bases between. The CDR3 reads CSARDSRTAPREQYF. The CDR3 region has the DNA TGCAGTGCTAGAGATTCTAGGACCGCCCCTCGGGAGCAGTACTTC.

This clonotype has ten or more counts. This chain joins TRBV24-1 and TRBJ2-3; TRBD2 matches at 10 bases. Losses at the gene ends were 5 bases for V and 0 bases for J; bases not matched to a gene: 13. The germline V gene has CDR1 KGHDR and CDR2 SFDVKD. This CDR3 contains 19 residues. CDR3 nucleotides: TGTGCCACCAGTGGCCGGACTAGCGGCACCATAACTAGCACAGATACGCAGTATTTT. Translating gives CATSGRTSGTITSTDTQYF.

This clonotype occurred many times. The J gene is TRBJ1-3, the V gene TRBV3-1, with D possibly matching TRBD1 (5 bases). This CDR3 is built from 15 residues. The V end was cut by 1 base, the J end by 4 bases, with 11 bases between. CDR1 LGHDT and CDR2 YNNKEL come from the germline V gene (reference sequence). CDR3 sequence: CASSQAGRSGNTIYF. CDR3 DNA sequence: TGTGCCAGCAGCCAAGCAGGGCGCTCCGGAAACACCATATATTTT. Combining the CDR3 with reference TRBV3-1 and TRBJ1-3 gives the whole variable domain DTAVSQTPKYLVTQMGNDKSIKCEQNLGHDTMYWYKQDSKKFLKIMFSYNNKELIINETVPNRFSPKSPDKAHLNLHINSLELGDSAVYFCASSQAGRSGNTIYFGEGSWLTVV.

This clonotype was counted many times. The rearrangement links TRBV4-1 to TRBJ2-5, with D possibly matching TRBD2 (5 bases). The CDR3 has 14 amino acids. CDR1 is MGHRA and CDR2 is YSYEKL in the germline V gene. Deletions cut 5 bases from V and 5 bases from J, with 15 bases between. The CDR3 sequence: CASSDEGEVETQYF. CDR3 DNA: TGCGCCAGCAGCGACGAGGGAGAGGTGGAGACCCAGTACTTC.

Concerning this clonotype: A read error may explain this, as a much larger clone is one base away. The genes are TRBV7-9 and TRBJ1-2; D is unclear. Germline lookup yields CDR1 SEHNR and CDR2 FQNEAQ (reference sequence). The CDR3 has 14 amino acids. CDR3: CASSLALGLSGYPF. The CDR3 bases are TGTGCCAGCAGCTTAGCGTTGGGTTTAAGTGGCTACCCCTTC.

Ten or more counts support this clonotype. The J gene is TRBJ2-5, the V gene TRBV20-1; 7 bases fit TRBD2. CDR3 length equals 15 residues. CDR1 is DFQATT, CDR2 SNEGSKA, per germline (reference sequence). V was pared by 0 bases and J by 7 bases, with 11 bases of the junction left unmatched. This CDR3 reads CSARDAGEFRGTQYF. The CDR3, as DNA: TGCAGTGCTAGAGACGCGGGAGAGTTCCGGGGGACCCAGTACTTC.

This chain connects TRBV20-1 to TRBJ2-1, with TRBD2 matching over 10 bases. The J segment lost 4 bases and the V segment lost 0 bases, leaving 3 bases of the junction unmatched. The CDR3 totals 15 residues. From germline, CDR1 is DFQATT and CDR2 SNEGSKA (reference sequence). CDR3: CSAREGTSDYNEQFF. The DNA of the CDR3 is TGCAGTGCTAGAGAGGGGACTAGCGATTACAATGAGCAGTTCTTC.

Relative to its sample, this clonotype is hyperexpanded. The CDR3 region has the DNA TGTGCCAGCAGTCAAGGGGCTAGCGTTAGCTCCTACAATGAGCAGTTCTTC. This codes for CASSQGASVSSYNEQFF. This chain connects TRBV27 to TRBJ2-1, with D perhaps matching TRBD2 (6 bases). Trimming removed 5 bases from V and 0 bases from J, with 17 bases in between. This CDR3 has 17 amino acids. Germline V gene data show CDR1 as MNHEY and CDR2 as SMNVEV (reference sequence).

This clonotype was counted many times. This chain joins TRBV12-3 or TRBV12-4 and TRBJ1-2; no definite D call. V was shortened by 6 bases and J by 4 bases, with 12 bases between the two germline ends. The CDR3 has 13 residues. The CDR3 nucleotides are TGTGCCAGCAGCCATCCGCAGGTCTATGGCTACACCTTC. Translated, it gives CASSHPQVYGYTF.

The genes are TRBV6-2 or TRBV6-3 and TRBJ2-2; TRBD2 matches at 11 bases. The CDR3 sequence is 16 residues long. The V segment lost 4 bases and the J segment 4 bases; nucleotides outside the gene matches: 5. Germline CDR1 and CDR2: MNHEY and SVGEGT. CDR3 amino acids: CASSWGLAEFTGELFF. Here the CDR3 DNA reads TGTGCCAGCAGTTGGGGACTAGCGGAGTTCACCGGGGAGCTGTTTTTT.

This clonotype came up many times. The genes are TRBV28 and TRBJ1-6, with D uncertain. Trimming took 5 bases from V and 0 from J, leaving 11 bases between them. The germline V gene has CDR1 MDHEN and CDR2 SYDVKM. This CDR3 comprises 16 residues. DNA of the CDR3: TGTGCCAGCAGTATGTTGACGGGCTCCTATAATTCACCCCTCCACTTT. The encoded protein is CASSMLTGSYNSPLHF.

This clonotype was seen repeatedly, ten times or more. The CDR3 here is CASSELGVAQYF. The CDR3, as DNA: TGTGCCAGCAGTGAATTGGGGGTTGCGCAGTATTTT. This chain connects TRBV6-1 to TRBJ2-3; D could derive from TRBD1 or TRBD2 (5 bases each). V was cut by 2 bases and J by 10 bases, with 10 bases left in between. Germline V lookup: CDR1 MNHNS, CDR2 SASEGT. This CDR3 has 12 amino acids.

A few counts support this clonotype. This sequence joins TRBV7-9 and TRBJ2-5, with 13 nucleotides matching TRBD2. The CDR3 sequence is 14 residues long. From germline, CDR1 is SEHNR and CDR2 FQNEAQ (reference sequence). The V segment lost 4 bases and the J segment 4 bases; nucleotides outside the gene matches: 0. The CDR3 DNA reads as TGTGCCAGCAGCTGGACTAGCGGGAGAGAGACCCAGTACTTC. Amino acid sequence: CASSWTSGRETQYF.

Ten or more counts support this clonotype. The chain carries TRBV3-1 and TRBJ1-3; maybe TRBD1 (5 bases). V was clipped by 4 bases and J by 3 bases, with 13 bases between them. Looked up from germline, CDR1 is LGHDT and CDR2 is YNNKEL (reference sequence). CDR3 size: 15 residues. DNA for the CDR3: TGTGCCAGCAGCCTAACCGGGACGCATGGAAACACCATATATTTT. Amino acids: CASSLTGTHGNTIYF.

This clonotype is termed medium-sized. V gene TRBV12-3 or TRBV12-4 combines with J gene TRBJ2-5, with a weak D call TRBD2 (6 bases). V gave up 4 bases and J gave up 7 bases, with 19 bases separating them. The CDR3 loop spans 15 amino acids. The CDR3 sequence is CASSSYPGLMVTQYF. Here the CDR3 DNA reads TGTGCCAGCAGTTCGTATCCGGGACTGATGGTGACCCAGTACTTC.

In its sample, this clonotype was seen many times. The chain recombines TRBV15 with TRBJ1-1; unclear D gene. The CDR3 sequence is 15 residues long. Germline V gives CDR1 LNHNV, CDR2 YYDKDF (reference sequence). V lost 6 bases and J 1 base, leaving 15 bases between the germline ends. CDR3 protein: CATSPMGRENTEAFF. In DNA form, the CDR3 reads TGTGCCACCAGTCCGATGGGTCGGGAGAACACTGAAGCTTTCTTT.

This clonotype came up many times. The chain carries TRBV27 and TRBJ2-1, with D unclear. The V end was cut by 2 bases, the J end by 8 bases, with 10 bases between. Looked up from germline, CDR1 is MNHEY and CDR2 is SMNVEV (reference sequence). CDR3 size: 13 residues. Here the CDR3 reads CASSLLASDEQFF. The CDR3 bases are TGTGCCAGCAGTTTACTCGCGTCGGATGAGCAGTTCTTC.

This clonotype has at least ten counts. V gene TRBV12-3 or TRBV12-4 combines with J gene TRBJ1-1; weak D call: TRBD1 (5 bases). Trimming pared 6 bases from V and 3 bases from J, leaving 11 bases between. The CDR3 length is 13 residues. CDR3 sequence: CASRAGIYTEAFF. The CDR3 bases are TGTGCCAGCAGGGCAGGGATTTACACTGAAGCTTTCTTT.

This clonotype was observed many times. The chain combines TRBV25-1 with TRBJ2-2; maybe TRBD2 (6 bases). The CDR3 sequence is 13 residues long. Germline values: CDR1 MGHDK, CDR2 SYGVNS. The V end lost 3 bases, the J end lost 8 bases, and 10 bases lay between the germline ends. The CDR3 is CASSEREVGELFF. Here the CDR3 DNA reads TGTGCCAGCAGTGAGCGGGAAGTAGGGGAGCTGTTTTTT. Combining the CDR3 with reference TRBV25-1 and TRBJ2-2 gives the whole variable domain EADIYQTPRYLVIGTGKKITLECSQTMGHDKMYWYQQDPGMELHLIHYSYGVNSTEKGDLSSESTVSRIRTEHFPLTLESARPSHTSQYLCASSEREVGELFFGEGSRLTVL.

V usage is TRBV7-9 and J usage is TRBJ2-2, with 8 bases that match TRBD2. The CDR3 has 15 amino acids. Germline CDR1 is SEHNR and CDR2 is FQNEAQ (reference sequence). The ends lost 5 bases at V and 4 bases at J; junction bases unmatched: 6. The CDR3 DNA reads TGTGCCAGCAGCGCCCTAGCGGGCCTCACCGGGGAGCTGTTTTTT. Translated: CASSALAGLTGELFF.

This sequence joins TRBV28 and TRBJ1-2, with a possible D match to TRBD1 (6 bases). CDR1 is MDHEN and CDR2 is SYDVKM in the germline V gene. V was shortened by 4 bases and J by 2 bases, with 11 bases between the two germline ends. This CDR3 spans 14 amino acids. The CDR3 reads CASSSGQRNYGYTF. CDR3 coding DNA: TGTGCCAGCAGTTCCGGACAGCGGAACTATGGCTACACCTTC.

This clonotype was observed at least ten times. The chain recombines TRBV20-1 with TRBJ2-7, with D tentatively TRBD1 or TRBD2 (5 bases each). The CDR3 runs 14 residues. Trimming removed 3 bases from V and 4 bases from J, with 16 bases in between. Germline assignment: CDR1 DFQATT and CDR2 SNEGSKA (reference sequence). For the CDR3, the DNA is TGCAGTGCTAGCCTCCAGGGAGTACTATACGAGCAGTACTTC. This translates into CSASLQGVLYEQYF.

The chain employs TRBV27 and TRBJ1-3; D unclear. Germline-derived CDR1 and CDR2 are MNHEY and SMNVEV (reference sequence). This CDR3 contains 15 residues. V shed 0 bases and J shed 0 bases, with 6 bases lying between them. As DNA, the CDR3 is TGTGCCAGCAGTTTATCCCGGCCCTCTGGAAACACCATATATTTT. This sequence encodes CASSLSRPSGNTIYF.

The V and J genes are TRBV7-9 and TRBJ2-1; D is unresolved. The length of the CDR3 is 15 residues. Germline-derived CDR1 and CDR2 are SEHNR and FQNEAQ (reference sequence). The V end lost 1 base, the J end lost 5 bases, and 12 bases lay between the germline ends. The CDR3 coding sequence is TGTGCCAGCAGCTTAGGGCTTGGCGTCAACAATGAGCAGTTCTTC. Amino acids: CASSLGLGVNNEQFF.